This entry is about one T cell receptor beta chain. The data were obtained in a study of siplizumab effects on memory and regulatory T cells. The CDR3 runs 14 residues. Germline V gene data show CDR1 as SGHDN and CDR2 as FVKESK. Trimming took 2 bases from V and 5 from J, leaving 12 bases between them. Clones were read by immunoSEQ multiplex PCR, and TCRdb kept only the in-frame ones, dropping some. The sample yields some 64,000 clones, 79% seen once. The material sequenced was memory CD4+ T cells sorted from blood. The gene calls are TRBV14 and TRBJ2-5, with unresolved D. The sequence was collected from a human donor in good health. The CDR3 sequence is CASSQLGSRETQYF. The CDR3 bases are TGTGCCAGCAGCCAACTTGGAAGCCGGGAGACCCAGTACTTC.